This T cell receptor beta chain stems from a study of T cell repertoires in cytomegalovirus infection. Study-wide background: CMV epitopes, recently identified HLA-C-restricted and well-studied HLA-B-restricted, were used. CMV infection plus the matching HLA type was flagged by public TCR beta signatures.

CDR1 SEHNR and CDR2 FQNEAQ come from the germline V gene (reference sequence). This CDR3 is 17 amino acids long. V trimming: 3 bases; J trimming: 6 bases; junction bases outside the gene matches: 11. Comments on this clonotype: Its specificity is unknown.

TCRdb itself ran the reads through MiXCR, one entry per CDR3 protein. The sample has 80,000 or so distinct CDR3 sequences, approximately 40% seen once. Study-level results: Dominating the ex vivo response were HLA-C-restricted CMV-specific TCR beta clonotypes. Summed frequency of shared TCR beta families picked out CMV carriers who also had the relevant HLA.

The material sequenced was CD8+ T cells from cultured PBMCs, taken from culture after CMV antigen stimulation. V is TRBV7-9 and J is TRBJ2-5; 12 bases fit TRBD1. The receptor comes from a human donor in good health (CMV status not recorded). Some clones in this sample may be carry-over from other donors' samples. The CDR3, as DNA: TGTGCCAGCAGCTTGGGGACAGGGGGCTCGGTCGGAAAGACCCAGTACTTC. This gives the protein CASSLGTGGSVGKTQYF.